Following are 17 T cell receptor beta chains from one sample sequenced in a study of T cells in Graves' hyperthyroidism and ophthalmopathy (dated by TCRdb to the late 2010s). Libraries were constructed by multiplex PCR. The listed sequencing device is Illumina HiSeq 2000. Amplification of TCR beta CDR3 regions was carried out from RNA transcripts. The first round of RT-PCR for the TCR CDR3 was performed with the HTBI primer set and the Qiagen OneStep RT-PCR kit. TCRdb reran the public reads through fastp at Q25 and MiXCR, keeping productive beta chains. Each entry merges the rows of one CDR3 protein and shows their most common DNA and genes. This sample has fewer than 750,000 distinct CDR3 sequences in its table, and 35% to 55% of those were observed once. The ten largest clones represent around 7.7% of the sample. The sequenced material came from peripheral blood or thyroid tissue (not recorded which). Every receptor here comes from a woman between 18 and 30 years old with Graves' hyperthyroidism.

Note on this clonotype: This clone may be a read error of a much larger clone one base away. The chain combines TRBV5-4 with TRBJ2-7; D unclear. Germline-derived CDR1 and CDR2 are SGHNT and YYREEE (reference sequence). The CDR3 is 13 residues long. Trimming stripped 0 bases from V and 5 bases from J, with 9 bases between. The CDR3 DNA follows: TGTGCCAGCAGCTTGGACCTCGCGGACGAGCAGTACTTC. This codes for CASSLDLADEQYF.

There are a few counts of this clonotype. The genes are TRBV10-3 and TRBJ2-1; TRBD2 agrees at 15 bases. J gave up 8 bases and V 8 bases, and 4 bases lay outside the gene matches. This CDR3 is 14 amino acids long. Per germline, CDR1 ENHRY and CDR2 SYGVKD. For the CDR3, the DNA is TGTGCCATCGGGACTAGCGGGAGGAACGATGAGCAGTTCTTC. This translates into CAIGTSGRNDEQFF.

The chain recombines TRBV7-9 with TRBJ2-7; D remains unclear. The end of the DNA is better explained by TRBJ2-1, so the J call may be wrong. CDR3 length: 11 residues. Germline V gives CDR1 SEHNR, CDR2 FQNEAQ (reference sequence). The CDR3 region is CASSAEDEQFF. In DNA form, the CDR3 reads TGTGCCAGCAGCGCAGAGGATGAGCAGTTCTTC.

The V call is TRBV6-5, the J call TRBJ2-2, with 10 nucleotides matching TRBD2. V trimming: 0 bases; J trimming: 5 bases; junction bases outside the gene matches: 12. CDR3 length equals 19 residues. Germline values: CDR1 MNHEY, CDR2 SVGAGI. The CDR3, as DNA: TGTGCCAGCAGTTACTCGACACCTCTGACTAGCGGGCCAACCGGGGAGCTGTTTTTT. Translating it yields CASSYSTPLTSGPTGELFF.

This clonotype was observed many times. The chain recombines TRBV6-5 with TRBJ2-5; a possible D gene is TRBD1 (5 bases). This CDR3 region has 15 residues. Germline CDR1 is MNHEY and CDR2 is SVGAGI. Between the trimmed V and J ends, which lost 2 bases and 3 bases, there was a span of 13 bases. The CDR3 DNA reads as TGTGCCAGCAGTTACACCCAATTAGGGGAAGAGACCCAGTACTTC. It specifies CASSYTQLGEETQYF.

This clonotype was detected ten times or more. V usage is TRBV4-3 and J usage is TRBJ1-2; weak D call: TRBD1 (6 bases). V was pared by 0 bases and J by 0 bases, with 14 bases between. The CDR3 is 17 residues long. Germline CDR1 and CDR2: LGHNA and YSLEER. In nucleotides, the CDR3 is TGCGCCAGCAGCCAAGATTTACCAGGGGCGACTAACTATGGCTACACCTTC. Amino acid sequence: CASSQDLPGATNYGYTF.

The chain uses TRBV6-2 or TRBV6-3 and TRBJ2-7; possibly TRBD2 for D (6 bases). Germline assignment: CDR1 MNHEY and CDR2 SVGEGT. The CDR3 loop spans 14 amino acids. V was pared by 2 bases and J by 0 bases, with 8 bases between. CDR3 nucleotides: TGTGCCAGCAGTTACCGGGAGCGCTCCTACGAGCAGTACTTC. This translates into CASSYRERSYEQYF.

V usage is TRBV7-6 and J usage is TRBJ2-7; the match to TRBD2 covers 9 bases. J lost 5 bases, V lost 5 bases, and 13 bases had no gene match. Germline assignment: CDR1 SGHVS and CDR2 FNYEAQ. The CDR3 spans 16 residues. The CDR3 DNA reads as TGTGCCAGCAGCCCGCTGTTGGCGGGAGGGGGCAACGAGCAGTACTTC. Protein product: CASSPLLAGGGNEQYF.

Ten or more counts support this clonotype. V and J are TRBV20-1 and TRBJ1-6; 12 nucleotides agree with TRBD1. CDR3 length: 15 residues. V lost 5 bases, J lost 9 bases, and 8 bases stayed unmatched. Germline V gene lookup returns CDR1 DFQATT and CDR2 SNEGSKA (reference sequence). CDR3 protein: CSAGRDRGLGSPLHF. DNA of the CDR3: TGCAGTGCTGGGAGGGACAGGGGGCTAGGTTCACCCCTCCACTTT.

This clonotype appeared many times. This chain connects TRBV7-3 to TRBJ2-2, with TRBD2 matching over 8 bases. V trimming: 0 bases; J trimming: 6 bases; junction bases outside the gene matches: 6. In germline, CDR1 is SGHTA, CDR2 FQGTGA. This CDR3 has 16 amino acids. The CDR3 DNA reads TGTGCCAGCAGCTTAACCCTCCCGACTAGCGCCGGGGAGCTGTTTTTT. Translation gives CASSLTLPTSAGELFF.

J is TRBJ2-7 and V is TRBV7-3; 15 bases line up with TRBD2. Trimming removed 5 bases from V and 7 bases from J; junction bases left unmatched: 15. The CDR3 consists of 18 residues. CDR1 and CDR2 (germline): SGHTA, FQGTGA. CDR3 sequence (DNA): TGTGCCAGCAGCAAAGGGACTAGCGGGAGGATTAACCACAATGAGCAGTACTTC. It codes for CASSKGTSGRINHNEQYF.

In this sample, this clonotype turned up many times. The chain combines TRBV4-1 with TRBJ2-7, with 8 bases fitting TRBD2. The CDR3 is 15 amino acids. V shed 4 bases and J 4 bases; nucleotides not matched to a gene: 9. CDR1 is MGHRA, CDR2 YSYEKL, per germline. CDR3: CASSLGLGGRYEQYF. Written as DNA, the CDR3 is TGCGCCAGCAGCCTGGGTTTGGGCGGGAGGTACGAGCAGTACTTC.

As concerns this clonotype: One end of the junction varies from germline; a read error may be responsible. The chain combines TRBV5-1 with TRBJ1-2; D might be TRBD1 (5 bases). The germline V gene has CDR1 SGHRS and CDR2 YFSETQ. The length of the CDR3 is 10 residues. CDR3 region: CASGGYGYTF. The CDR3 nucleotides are TGTGCCAGTGGGGGTTATGGCTACACCTTC. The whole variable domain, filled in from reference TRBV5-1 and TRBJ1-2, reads KAGVTQTPRYLIKTRGQQVTLSCSPISGHRSVSWYQQTPGQGLQFLFEYFSETQRNKGNFPGRFSGRQFSNSRSEMNVSTLELGDSALYLCASGGYGYTFGSGTRLTVV.

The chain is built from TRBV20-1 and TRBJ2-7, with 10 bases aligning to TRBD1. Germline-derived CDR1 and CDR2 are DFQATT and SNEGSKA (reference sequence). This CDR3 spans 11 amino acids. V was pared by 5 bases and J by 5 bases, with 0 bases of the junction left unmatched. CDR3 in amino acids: CSAGQGDEQYF. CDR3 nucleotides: TGCAGTGCTGGACAGGGGGACGAGCAGTACTTC.

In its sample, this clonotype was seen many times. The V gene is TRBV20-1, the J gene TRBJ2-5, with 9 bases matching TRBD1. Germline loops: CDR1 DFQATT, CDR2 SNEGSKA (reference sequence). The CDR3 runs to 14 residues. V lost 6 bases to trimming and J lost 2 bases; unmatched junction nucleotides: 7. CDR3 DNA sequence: TGCAGTGCAACCGGGACAGGGCGTCAAGAGACCCAGTACTTC. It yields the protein CSATGTGRQETQYF.

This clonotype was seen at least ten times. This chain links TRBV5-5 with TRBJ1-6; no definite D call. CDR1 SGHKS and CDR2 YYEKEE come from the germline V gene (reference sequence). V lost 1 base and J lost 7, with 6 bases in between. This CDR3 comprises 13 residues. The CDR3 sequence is CASSLYNNSPLHF. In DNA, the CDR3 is TGTGCCAGCAGCTTGTACAACAATTCACCCCTCCACTTT.

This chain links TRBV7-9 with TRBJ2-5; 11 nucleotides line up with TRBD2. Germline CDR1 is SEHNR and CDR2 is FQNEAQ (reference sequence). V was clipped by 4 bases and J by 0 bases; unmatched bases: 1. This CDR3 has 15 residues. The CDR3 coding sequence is TGTGCCAGCAGCTATAGCGGGAGGGACCAAGAGACCCAGTACTTC. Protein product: CASSYSGRDQETQYF.